Here is one T cell receptor (beta chain) with its context. Its antigen is unidentified. This entry belongs to a study of cytomegalovirus exposure and HLA in healthy donors. On the study more broadly: A preliminary data release comprised 70 million to 95 million unique TCRs obtained from HLA-typed donors. Within the Caucasian-associated ancestry cluster were more than 75% of the 350 to 400 genotyped donors. Findings and limits, study-wide: Investigators reported 150 to 200 TCR beta chains as tied to cytomegalovirus. A few V segments could not be told apart, such as TRBV6-2 and TRBV6-3, and were left out.

The CDR3 extends over 16 amino acids. The germline V gene encodes CDR1 MNHEY and CDR2 SVGAGI. Trimming stripped 0 bases from V and 0 bases from J, with 9 bases between. Use of 60 Vbeta and 13 Jbeta primers characterized the PCR. Assay used: immunoSEQ multiplex PCR; TCRdb lists only in-frame clones, some missing. The profile shows about 180,000 clones, around 77% of them singletons. The chain is built from TRBV6-5 and TRBJ2-4; no clear D. The source is a woman under 40 in good health and CMV-seronegative. The sample comprised PBMCs. The CDR3, as DNA: TGTGCCAGCAGTTACTCGTTAAGAGAAGCCAAAAACATTCAGTACTTC. Its protein is CASSYSLREAKNIQYF.